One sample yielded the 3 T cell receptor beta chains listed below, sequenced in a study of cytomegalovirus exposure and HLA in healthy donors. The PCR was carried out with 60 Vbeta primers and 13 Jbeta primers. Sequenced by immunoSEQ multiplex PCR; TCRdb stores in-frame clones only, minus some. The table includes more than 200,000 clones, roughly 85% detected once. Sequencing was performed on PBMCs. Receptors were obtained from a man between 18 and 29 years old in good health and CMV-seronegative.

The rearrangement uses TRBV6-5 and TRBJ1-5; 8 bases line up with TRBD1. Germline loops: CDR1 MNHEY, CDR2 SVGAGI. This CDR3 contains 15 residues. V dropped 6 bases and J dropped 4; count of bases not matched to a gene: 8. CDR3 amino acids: CASSHDRGRNQPQHF. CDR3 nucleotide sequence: TGTGCCAGCAGCCACGACAGGGGCCGAAATCAGCCCCAGCATTTT.

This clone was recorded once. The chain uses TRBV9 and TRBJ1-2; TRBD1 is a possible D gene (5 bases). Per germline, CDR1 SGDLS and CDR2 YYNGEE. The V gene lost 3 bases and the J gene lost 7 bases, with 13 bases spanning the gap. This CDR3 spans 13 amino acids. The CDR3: CASSEGWPGGYTF. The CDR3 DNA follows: TGTGCCAGCAGCGAGGGGTGGCCCGGTGGCTACACCTTC.

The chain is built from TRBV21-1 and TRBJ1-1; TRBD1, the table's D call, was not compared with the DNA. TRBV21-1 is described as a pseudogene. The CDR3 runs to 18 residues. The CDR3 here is CASSKALGQVCKNTEAFF. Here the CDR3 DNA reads TGTGCCAGCAGCAAAGCATTGGGACAGGTCTGTAAGAACACTGAAGCTTTCTTT.